This T cell receptor (beta chain) emerged from a study of blood T cells in healthy people across ages (dated by TCRdb to about 2015). Concerning the study at large: In model experiments, template switching captured about one uniquely barcoded TCR beta cDNA molecule for every two T cells. The study measured age-related changes in TCR beta repertoire diversity using deep sequencing normalized with unique cDNA molecular identifiers. The donors were divided into four age groups: young (average around 15 years), middle-aged (about 39), aged (approximately 62) and long-lived (roughly 82). To avoid experimental bias, donors of different ages were spread randomly across the sequencing lanes. For two donors (one aged 18 to 29 and one aged 80 or older), the study analyzed two additional independent replicas of 1 million unique cDNA reads from the same blood draw.

Trimming takes 1 base from V and 8 bases from J, and the germline ends sit 10 bases apart. The CDR3, from cysteine to phenylalanine, totals 13 residues. The kept DNA is CDR3 alone, 39 bases in frame from the first base. CDR1 SGHAT and CDR2 FQNNGV are derived from the germline V gene. Broad study findings and their caveats: As age increased, observed TCR beta diversity per million T cells dropped in a roughly linear way, and a significant reduction was already evident by age around 41. Estimates of total diversity from one million sequenced T cells were regarded as lower bounds and underestimates. Compared with the aged group, the long-lived group had more naive CD4+ T cells, fewer expanded clones and increased TCR diversity, suggesting age selection. There was a strong correlation between observed TCR beta diversity and the percentage of naive T cells measured by flow cytometry. Conclusive comparison of naive and antigen-experienced compartments was prevented by the profiling of bulk unsorted PBMCs. Donor CMV infection status was unknown, potentially confounding age-related changes in expanded clonotypes.

Library preparation was by 5' RACE. For sequencing, an Illumina HiSeq 2500 was employed. A second PCR of about 7 to 12 cycles was performed with a sample-barcoded 5' primer and a J-beta primer mix. A unique molecular identifier was introduced onto each TCR beta cDNA molecule by a template-switch 5' adaptor carrying 12 random nucleotides. At least 2.5 million CDR3-containing paired-end reads were obtained from each sample. First-strand cDNA synthesis was performed from all RNA using the Mint cDNA synthesis kit, with priming by a TRBC-specific oligonucleotide. Following uracil-DNA glycosylase treatment, all cDNA underwent a first 18-cycle PCR with the universal primers M1SS and BC2_uni_R. The study's processing was this. Each sample was normalized by randomly selecting 1 million high-quality reads, each carrying a distinct molecular identifier. Instead of being binned into consensus sequences, reads with shared molecular identifiers were discarded. CDR3 identification, clonotype clustering and error correction used MiTCR with a Q25 quality threshold and the strictest error-elimination algorithm. A nonparametric unseen species model with Euler transformation was used to estimate lower-bound total TCR beta diversity. The public reads were quality trimmed at Q25 with fastp and then assembled into clones with MiXCR by TCRdb, keeping productive beta chains. Each entry merges the rows of one CDR3 protein and shows their most common DNA and genes. None of the V and J calls come from the authors' own analysis; TCRdb made them. The sample yields about 680,000 distinct CDR3 sequences; around half were counted once. The top ten clonotypes cover approximately 32% of the sample.

This clonotype was observed a handful of times. This clone's antigen is unknown. The input lacks base qualities; no much larger clone sits a single base away. Systemically healthy Caucasian individuals from Russia, around 38 in total and aged about 6 to 95 years, were included as donors. Around 10 milliliters of peripheral blood were drawn from each donor into EDTA-treated Vacutainer tubes. Ficoll-Paque density-gradient centrifugation was used to isolate PBMCs, with at least 7 million obtained per sample. Total RNA was extracted from PBMCs with Trizol reagent, with at least 5.5 micrograms obtained per sample. The percentages of naive CD45RAhigh/CD27high T cells were determined by flow cytometry on a PBMC aliquot from every donor.

The receptor was derived from a woman aged 55-70 years in good health. The chain is encoded by TRBV11-2 joined to TRBJ2-3; 5 matching bases give a weak D call of TRBD1. Sequenced sample: blood. The DNA sequence reads TGTGCCAGCAGCTTAGTTATTAGGGGTACGCAGTATTTT. This yields the protein CASSLVIRGTQYF.